The rows below give T cell receptor beta chains drawn from one sample of a study of T cells in Graves' hyperthyroidism and ophthalmopathy. TCRdb independently ran MiXCR on the multiplex PCR reads; one entry per CDR3 protein. Of a few hundred thousand distinct CDR3 sequences in the sample, over 11% were seen once. Sequenced input: blood. The source is a young woman with Graves' hyperthyroidism that later progressed to Graves' ophthalmopathy. CDR3s include the opening cysteine and the closing phenylalanine or tryptophan. The D gene is left open where the match is weak. Clone size is given for some rows only: seen once, a few or many times, or a class if the clone is expanded.

size	D	V	J	DNA	CDR3
many	-	TRBV11-3	TRBJ2-5	TGTGCCAGCAGCTCCAGACAGGACCAAGAGACCCAGTACTTC	CASSSRQDQETQYF
many	-	TRBV20-1	TRBJ1-1	TGCAGTGCTAGAGATTTCAGGTTGCAGTATGAAGCTTTCTTT	CSARDFRLQYEAFF
-	TRBD1	TRBV19	TRBJ1-2	TGTGCCAGTAGTATAGTGACAGGGTCTTTGCATGGCTACACCTTC	CASSIVTGSLHGYTF
few	-	TRBV5-6	TRBJ1-6	TGTGCCAGCAGCTGGGGACCCATGGGGGCCTCCTATAATTCACCCCTCCACTTT	CASSWGPMGASYNSPLHF
many	-	TRBV7-6	TRBJ1-2	TGTGCCAGCAGCCCGGACGCAGTAACCTATGGCTACACCTTC	CASSPDAVTYGYTF
few	-	TRBV6-1	TRBJ1-1	TGTGCCAGCAGTCTATGGGAGGGACTTGGAAACACTGAAGCTTTCTTT	CASSLWEGLGNTEAFF
-	-	TRBV6-1	TRBJ1-1	TGTGCCAGCCAGTCGTACGGCATGAACACTGAAGCTTTCTTT	CASQSYGMNTEAFF
many	TRBD2	TRBV19	TRBJ2-7	TGTGCCAGTAGTCCCAGAGTAGCGGGAGCCTACGAGCAGTACTTC	CASSPRVAGAYEQYF
many	-	TRBV12-3/TRBV12-4	TRBJ1-2	TGTGCCAGCAGTTTCTCTTGGAATTTTAATGGCTACACCTTC	CASSFSWNFNGYTF
many	-	TRBV7-9	TRBJ2-5	TGTGCCAGCAGCTTCGGGACACATGAGACCCAGTACTTC	CASSFGTHETQYF
many	-	TRBV28	TRBJ2-7	TGTGCCAGCAGTGCCGGGACCGACGTCTACGAGCAGTACTTC	CASSAGTDVYEQYF
many	-	TRBV29-1	TRBJ1-1	TGCAGCGTCGAACCGGGGTACACTGAAGCTTTCTTT	CSVEPGYTEAFF
few	-	TRBV18	TRBJ2-2	TGTGCCAGCTCACCGGGACACCCGAACACCGGGGAGCTGTTTTTT	CASSPGHPNTGELFF
few	-	TRBV11-3	TRBJ2-3	TGTGCCAGCACCCCTAGTGGAGGAGATACGCAGTATTTT	CASTPSGGDTQYF
many	-	TRBV28	TRBJ1-2	TGTGCCAGCAGTTTATGGATCCTTCATGGCTACACCTTC	CASSLWILHGYTF
few	-	TRBV6-1	TRBJ2-1	TGTGCCAGCAGTATTTACGATGAGCAGTTCTTC	CASSIYDEQFF
many	TRBD2	TRBV28	TRBJ2-1	TGTGCCAGCAGCCCCCCAATAGCGGGAGTTTACAATGAGCAGTTCTTC	CASSPPIAGVYNEQFF
many	-	TRBV6-2/TRBV6-3	TRBJ2-5	TGTGCCACCGCAGGTCTGCAAGAGACCCAGTACTTC	CATAGLQETQYF
many	TRBD1	TRBV11-2	TRBJ1-1	TGTGCCAGCAGCTTAGGGACAGGGGACAACACTGAAGCTTTCTTT	CASSLGTGDNTEAFF
-	-	TRBV27	TRBJ2-7	TGTGCCAGCAGGGGTGCTATCTACGAGCAGCACTTC	CASRGAIYEQHF
many	-	TRBV27	TRBJ1-1	TGTGCCAGCAAGCCCGTAACCTTATCGGACACTGAAGCTTTCTTT	CASKPVTLSDTEAFF
-	TRBD1	TRBV4-2	TRBJ2-1	TGTGCCAGCAGCCAGTCTACCCCGGGACAGGACGCCTACAATGAGCAGTTCTTC	CASSQSTPGQDAYNEQFF
many	TRBD2	TRBV30	TRBJ2-2	TGTGCCTGGAAGGAAGCGGGAGTAATCACCGGGGAGCTGTTTTTT	CAWKEAGVITGELFF
many	-	TRBV12-3/TRBV12-4	TRBJ2-5	TGTGCCAGCACCCTCTCCACGGGACCACAGTACTTC	CASTLSTGPQYF